This entry lists 16 T cell receptor beta chains sequenced from one sample in a study of blood T cell repertoires in COVID-19. The assay was immunoSEQ multiplex PCR, and TCRdb's table has in-frame clones only and misses some. The top ten clones hold 5.5% to 6.5% of a sample with about 100,000 clones, roughly 88% of them seen once. Material: peripheral blood. The origin of the receptors is a woman aged 55-75 years with acute or convalescent COVID-19.

This chain links TRBV6-1 with TRBJ2-1; 10 bases match TRBD2. This CDR3 is 16 amino acids long. V was pared by 3 bases and J by 8 bases, with 10 bases of the junction left unmatched. CDR1 MNHNS and CDR2 SASEGT come from the germline V gene. CDR3 nucleotide sequence: TGTGCCAGCAGTGAGGCCCTAGCGGGAGTAGGCTATGAGCAGTTCTTC. It is translated as CASSEALAGVGYEQFF.

The V call is TRBV6-1, the J call TRBJ1-1; D gene ambiguous. The V and J ends lost 2 bases and 2 bases respectively, with 9 bases between them. Germline assignment: CDR1 MNHNS and CDR2 SASEGT. This CDR3 is 14 amino acids long. DNA of the CDR3: TGTGCCAGCAGTGAATCGACACCTAACACTGAAGCTTTCTTT. Residues: CASSESTPNTEAFF.

J is TRBJ2-7 and V is TRBV28; 7 bases fit TRBD2. CDR3 length equals 13 residues. The germline CDR1 and CDR2 sequences are MDHEN and SYDVKM. The J segment lost 6 bases and the V segment lost 9 bases, leaving 11 bases of the junction unmatched. The CDR3 DNA follows: TGTGCCAGAAGGATAAGCGGGATGGTCGAGCAGTACTTC. As protein: CARRISGMVEQYF.

The chain combines TRBV7-9 with TRBJ2-2; 12 bases match TRBD2. V was pared by 5 bases and J by 5 bases, with 3 bases of the junction left unmatched. There are 15 residues in the CDR3. The germline gives CDR1 SEHNR, CDR2 FQNEAQ (reference sequence). For the CDR3, the DNA is TGTGCCAGCAGCCTGGGGACTAGCGGGACCGGGGAGCTGTTTTTT. Translation gives CASSLGTSGTGELFF.

The genes are TRBV6-1 and TRBJ2-7, with 8 bases fitting TRBD2. J lost 3 bases, V lost 2 bases, and 3 bases had no gene match. CDR1 and CDR2 (germline): MNHNS, SASEGT. The CDR3 is 14 residues long. This CDR3 is CASSEQGLVYEQYF. The DNA for the CDR3 is TGTGCCAGCAGTGAACAGGGACTAGTCTACGAGCAGTACTTC.

The chain is built from TRBV18 and TRBJ1-2, with D possibly being TRBD1 (6 bases). Germline V gene sequence: CDR1 KGHSH, CDR2 LQKENI. The CDR3 length is 15 residues. V gave up 2 bases and J gave up 4 bases, with 14 bases separating them. The CDR3 spells CASSPNRVDTYGYTF. Here the CDR3 DNA reads TGTGCCAGCTCACCAAACAGGGTTGACACCTATGGCTACACCTTC.

The chain joins TRBV6-5 to TRBJ2-2, with 8 bases lining up with TRBD1. The CDR3 length is 16 residues. V lost 2 bases to trimming and J lost 6 bases; unmatched junction nucleotides: 8. CDR1 is MNHEY, CDR2 SVGAGI, per germline. CDR3 sequence reads: CASSYGQGAPPGELFF. The CDR3, as DNA: TGTGCCAGCAGTTACGGGCAGGGGGCCCCTCCCGGGGAGCTGTTTTTT.

The rearrangement links TRBV5-1 to TRBJ2-1; D ambiguous. The V end was cut by 0 bases, the J end by 2 bases, with 12 bases between. The CDR3 covers 16 residues. Germline V lookup: CDR1 SGHRS, CDR2 YFSETQ. This CDR3 is CASSLASRRTYNEQFF. The CDR3 DNA reads as TGCGCCAGCAGCTTGGCCTCGAGGAGAACCTACAATGAGCAGTTCTTC.

The rearrangement uses TRBV6-1 and TRBJ1-5; perhaps TRBD1 as D (6 bases). Per germline, CDR1 MNHNS and CDR2 SASEGT. V was cut by 3 bases and J by 3 bases, with 9 bases left in between. The CDR3 length is 14 residues. The CDR3 region is CASSDRGSNQPQHF. The CDR3 nucleotides are TGTGCCAGCAGTGACAGGGGCTCCAATCAGCCCCAGCATTTT.

The CDR3 protein is CASSRDRGSTEAFF. Here the CDR3 DNA reads TGTGCCAGTAGTAGAGACAGGGGGAGCACTGAAGCTTTCTTT. This rearrangement joins TRBV19 to TRBJ1-1, with 9 bases fitting TRBD1. The CDR3 consists of 14 residues. The ends lost 4 bases at V and 4 bases at J; junction bases unmatched: 4. The V gene's germline CDR1 is LNHDA and CDR2 SQIVND (reference sequence).

This clone was recorded a few times. This chain uses TRBV5-4 with TRBJ1-6; D may be TRBD1 (6 bases). This CDR3 spans 14 amino acids. Trimming removed 2 bases at V and 5 bases at J, with 8 bases between. The germline V gene has CDR1 SGHNT and CDR2 YYREEE (reference sequence). The CDR3 bases are TGTGCCAGCAGCTTTAACAGGGATAATTCACCCCTCCACTTT. Translating it yields CASSFNRDNSPLHF.

This clone occurred once. The V gene is TRBV3-1 (or the pseudogene TRBV3-2), the J gene TRBJ2-4; TRBD1 matches at 11 bases. The CDR3 loop spans 13 amino acids. Germline V CDR1 and CDR2: LGHDT, YNNKEL (reference sequence). V trimming: 4 bases; J trimming: 13 bases; junction bases outside the gene matches: 6. The CDR3 nucleotides are TGTGCCAGCAGCCGCTGGACAGGGGGCGGCCAGTACTTC. This gives the protein CASSRWTGGGQYF.

The chain has TRBV24-1 and TRBJ1-5; 8 positions agree with TRBD1. Germline CDR1 reads KGHDR; CDR2 reads SFDVKD. The CDR3 has 15 amino acids. J was trimmed by 5 bases and V by 7 bases; bases with no gene match: 9. The CDR3 protein is CATSPGAGGHQPQHF. The CDR3 DNA follows: TGTGCCACCAGCCCTGGGGCAGGGGGCCATCAGCCCCAGCATTTT.

The chain combines TRBV9 with TRBJ2-3; TRBD1 matches 10 bases. Looked up from germline, CDR1 is SGDLS and CDR2 is YYNGEE. V was clipped by 4 bases and J by 2 bases; unmatched bases: 7. CDR3 length equals 16 residues. CDR3 coding DNA: TGTGCCAGCAGCACTGCCGGGACAGGGGACACAGATACGCAGTATTTT. It codes for CASSTAGTGDTDTQYF.

The V and J genes are TRBV20-1 and TRBJ2-3; D gene uncertain. Trimming pared 3 bases from V and 0 bases from J, leaving 4 bases between. The CDR3 runs to 12 residues. From germline, CDR1 is DFQATT and CDR2 SNEGSKA (reference sequence). CDR3 DNA sequence: TGCAGTGCTAGTCCGAGCACAGATACGCAGTATTTT. It specifies CSASPSTDTQYF.

This rearrangement joins TRBV29-1 to TRBJ2-7; the match to TRBD1 covers 9 bases. The CDR3 consists of 14 residues. Trimming cost V 2 bases and J 2 bases; bases outside gene matches: 4. Germline loops: CDR1 SQVTM, CDR2 ANQGSEA. The CDR3 nucleotides read TGCAGCGTTGAATGGGACAGGGAGCCCTACGAGCAGTACTTC. Translated, it gives CSVEWDREPYEQYF.